These 8 T cell receptor beta chains share one sample of origin, sequenced in a study of cytomegalovirus exposure and HLA in healthy donors. This PCR relied on a set of 60 Vbeta primers and 13 Jbeta primers. Clones were sequenced by immunoSEQ multiplex PCR, and TCRdb holds only the in-frame ones, with some missing. Seen in this sample are approximately 100,000 clones; the ten most common clones hold 0.5% to 0.7%. Sequencing input: PBMCs. The receptors stem from a man aged 45-65 years in good health and CMV-seronegative.

V gene TRBV29-1 combines with J gene TRBJ1-1; 8 bases map to TRBD1. The CDR3 sequence is 12 residues long. V was pared by 4 bases and J by 4 bases, with 2 bases of the junction left unmatched. Germline values: CDR1 SQVTM, CDR2 ANQGSEA. CDR3 nucleotides: TGCAGCGTTGGACAGGGGATCACTGAAGCTTTCTTT. It codes for CSVGQGITEAFF.

This sequence joins TRBV5-1 and TRBJ2-1; 13 bases are a match to TRBD2. This CDR3 contains 16 residues. V trimming: 4 bases; J trimming: 6 bases; junction bases outside the gene matches: 7. Germline CDR1 and CDR2: SGHRS and YFSETQ. The CDR3 reads CASSGIGLAGANEQFF. The CDR3 nucleotides are TGCGCCAGCAGCGGAATAGGACTAGCGGGAGCCAATGAGCAGTTCTTC.

The chain couples TRBV9 to TRBJ1-2, with D maybe TRBD1 (6 bases). Germline V CDR1 and CDR2: SGDLS, YYNGEE. V lost 3 bases to trimming and J lost 4 bases, with 16 bases between them. The CDR3 is 15 amino acids. The DNA of the CDR3 is TGTGCCAGCAGCGCGACCCAGGGGTACGGCTATGGCTACACCTTC. Translation gives CASSATQGYGYGYTF.

The chain recombines TRBV5-1 with TRBJ2-3, with D maybe TRBD2 (5 bases). The V end was cut by 1 base, the J end by 11 bases, with 17 bases between. Germline V gene sequence: CDR1 SGHRS, CDR2 YFSETQ. The CDR3 sequence is 14 residues long. The DNA for the CDR3 is TGCGCCAGCAGCTTGAACCCCGGGGTGGTGGAGCAGTATTTT. Its protein is CASSLNPGVVEQYF.

The genes are TRBV4-2 and TRBJ1-2; TRBD1 matches at 7 bases. Trimming took 1 base from V and 4 from J; bases not matched to a gene: 0. CDR1 LGHNA and CDR2 YNFKEQ come from the germline V gene. The CDR3 extends over 13 amino acids. This chain's CDR3 is CASSQGQGYGYTF. DNA for the CDR3: TGTGCCAGCAGCCAAGGACAGGGCTATGGCTACACCTTC.

The chain recombines TRBV7-8 with TRBJ2-3; D perhaps matches TRBD2 (5 bases). CDR3 length: 13 residues. V lost 0 bases, J lost 5 bases, and 6 bases lay in between. Germline V lookup: CDR1 SGHVS, CDR2 FQNEAQ. CDR3 nucleotides: TGTGCCAGCAGCTTAGCGGGAGTAGATACGCAGTATTTT. Translated, it gives CASSLAGVDTQYF.

The rearrangement links TRBV2 to TRBJ2-7; D may be TRBD1 (5 bases). Germline loops: CDR1 SNHLY, CDR2 FYNNEI. The CDR3 extends over 14 amino acids. Trimming left V 3 bases short and J 0 bases short, with 9 bases between. CDR3 sequence: CASSEQGTSYEQYF. The CDR3 DNA reads as TGTGCCAGCAGTGAGCAGGGAACCTCCTACGAGCAGTACTTC.

V usage is TRBV7-9 and J usage is TRBJ1-2; D call uncertain. The CDR3 runs 12 residues. Germline CDR1 reads SEHNR; CDR2 reads FQNEAQ (reference sequence). V was clipped by 1 base and J by 5 bases, with 5 bases between them. The CDR3 region has the DNA TGTGCCAGCAGCTTAGATTCATATGGCTACACCTTC. Its translation is CASSLDSYGYTF.